This T cell receptor (beta chain) was identified in a study of cytomegalovirus exposure and HLA in healthy donors. Overall study results and limits: TCR beta sequences reportedly predicted the HLA-A and HLA-B alleles of most subjects accurately. Fewer N-insertions (relative to the roughly 730-donor mean) were reportedly seen in an Asian-associated ancestry cluster in a later analysis. Most CMV-associated TCR beta chains appeared HLA-restricted in a later analysis. Follow-up analysis found HLA locus-dependent TCR association rates, highest for DRB1 and lowest for HLA-C.

Notes on this clone: The antigen remains unidentified. Relative to the germline gene, one junction end is altered; a read error may explain this.

The PCR made use of 60 Vbeta and 13 Jbeta primers. Sequenced by immunoSEQ multiplex PCR; TCRdb stores in-frame clones only, minus some. Of around 130,000 clones in the sample, 60% to 85% were seen once. Sample: PBMCs. This receptor was obtained from a woman between 40 and 50 years old in good health and CMV-seropositive.

CDR3 sequence (DNA): TGCGCCAGCAGCAAAGACAGGACAGGATACGAGCAGTACTTC. Its translation is CASSKDRTGYEQYF. The chain links TRBV4-3 to TRBJ2-7; 7 positions agree with TRBD1. This CDR3 is built from 14 residues. Germline V gives CDR1 LGHNA, CDR2 YSLEER.